The entry below gives a single T cell receptor (beta chain) sequence along with its context. The antigen remains unidentified. Naive CD8 cells comprised CD45RO-negative, CCR7-positively selected cells, excluding terminally differentiated effector memory CD45RA+ cells. The sample originates from a study of shared clonotypes between healthy human individuals. Across several immunoSEQ plates, the genomic DNA of each subset was split evenly. Measured with immunoSEQ multiplex PCR; TCRdb has only the in-frame clones, and not every one. This table has some 580,000 clones, more than 95% appearing once. Points from the study as a whole: Sequencing depth was expected to influence donor clonotype sharing. Naive subsets tended to show greater estimated richness than memory subsets.

Trimming pared 5 bases from V and 5 bases from J, leaving 17 bases between. Germline V gives CDR1 MNHEY, CDR2 SMNVEV (reference sequence). The CDR3 totals 15 residues. This clonotype was sampled from a man younger than 40 in good health. The sequenced sample consisted of naive CD8+ T cells sorted from blood. This chain uses TRBV27 with TRBJ2-3; D remains ambiguous. The CDR3 here is CASSAPGRVIDTQYF. DNA for the CDR3: TGTGCCAGCAGTGCCCCGGGCCGGGTAATAGATACGCAGTATTTT.